A selection of T cell receptor beta chains follows, all from one sample in a study of T cell responses to AZD1222 COVID-19 vaccine. Method: immunoSEQ multiplex PCR; TCRdb's copy keeps in-frame clones and lacks some. The data hold approximately 110,000 clones, with roughly 87% observed a single time. The sample in question was peripheral blood, obtained 28 days after the second AZD1222 dose. The receptors derive from an adult who received the AZD1222 COVID-19 vaccine. The CDR3 runs from the conserved cysteine through the conserved F or W. D genes are given only for firm matches. Clone size is stated in some rows and not others, as once, few, many or a class when expanded.

size: .; J: TRBJ2-5; V: TRBV9; D: TRBD1; DNA: TGTGCCAGCAGCGCGCCGGGACAGGGCGAGACCCAGTACTTC; CDR3: CASSAPGQGETQYF
size: .; J: TRBJ2-5; V: TRBV4-1; D: TRBD2; DNA: TGCGCCAGCAGCCAAGCCTCCATACTAGCGCCGCAAGAGACCCAGTACTTC; CDR3: CASSQASILAPQETQYF
size: .; J: TRBJ1-1; V: TRBV2; D: TRBD1; DNA: TGTGCCTCCCAGGGGGGGACTGAAGCTTTCTTT; CDR3: CASQGGTEAFF
size: .; J: TRBJ1-2; V: TRBV7-2; D: .; DNA: TGTGCTAGGCGCGAGATTAGGGGTTTGTATGGCTACACCTTC; CDR3: CARREIRGLYGYTF
size: .; J: TRBJ1-6; V: TRBV30; D: TRBD1; DNA: TGTGCCTGGAGTGACTCCGGGACAGGTTATAATTCACCCCTCCACTTT; CDR3: CAWSDSGTGYNSPLHF
size: .; J: TRBJ1-5; V: TRBV7-8; D: .; DNA: TGTGCCAGCAGCTTAGTCGCCAGGATCACTGACGGCAATCAGCCCCAGCATTTT; CDR3: CASSLVARITDGNQPQHF
size: .; J: TRBJ2-3; V: TRBV19; D: .; DNA: TGTGCCAGTAGTATACTGGGCCATTCAGCCACAGATACGCAGTATTTT; CDR3: CASSILGHSATDTQYF
size: .; J: TRBJ2-1; V: TRBV1; D: .; DNA: TGCACCAGCAGCCAAGATCTTAGCGGAAATTCGGGAGGAAATGAGCAGTTCTTC; CDR3: CTSSQDLSGNSGGNEQFF
size: .; J: TRBJ2-3; V: TRBV3-1/TRBV3-2; D: .; DNA: TGTGCCAGCAGCCAAACACAATCTAGCACAGATACGCAGTATTTT; CDR3: CASSQTQSSTDTQYF
size: .; J: TRBJ1-1; V: TRBV4-2; D: .; DNA: TGTGCCAGCAGCCCCCCAGGGGCGATGAACACTGAAGCTTTCTTT; CDR3: CASSPPGAMNTEAFF
size: .; J: TRBJ1-1; V: TRBV2; D: TRBD1; DNA: TGTGCCAGCAGTGGGGGACAGGTCGAGAGGTCTGAAGCTTTCTTT; CDR3: CASSGGQVERSEAFF
size: .; J: TRBJ2-1; V: TRBV5-1; D: TRBD1; DNA: TGCGCCAGCAGCCATGACAGGGGGAATGAGCAGTTCTTC; CDR3: CASSHDRGNEQFF
size: .; J: TRBJ1-3; V: TRBV6-1; D: .; DNA: TGTGCCAGCAGTGCCAGTCCCGAGGGGTCTGGAAACACCATATATTTT; CDR3: CASSASPEGSGNTIYF
size: .; J: TRBJ1-3; V: TRBV28; D: .; DNA: TGTGCCAGCAGCCCCGGTGGGACAGGAAACACCATATATTTT; CDR3: CASSPGGTGNTIYF
size: once; J: TRBJ1-1; V: TRBV5-1; D: TRBD1; DNA: TGCGCCAGCAGCTCGGACAGGGCATGGACTGAAGCTTTCTTT; CDR3: CASSSDRAWTEAFF
size: .; J: TRBJ2-5; V: TRBV28; D: TRBD1; DNA: TGTGCCAGCAGTACTACGTTCGGACAGGGGGCAAAGACCCAGTACTTC; CDR3: CASSTTFGQGAKTQYF
size: few; J: TRBJ1-1; V: TRBV28; D: .; DNA: TGTGCCAGCAGTTTGAGGCGGATGAACACTGAAGCTTTCTTT; CDR3: CASSLRRMNTEAFF
size: once; J: TRBJ2-7; V: TRBV27; D: .; DNA: TGTGCCAGCAGTTTGGCAGGGGCCCCCTCCTACGAGCAGTACTTC; CDR3: CASSLAGAPSYEQYF